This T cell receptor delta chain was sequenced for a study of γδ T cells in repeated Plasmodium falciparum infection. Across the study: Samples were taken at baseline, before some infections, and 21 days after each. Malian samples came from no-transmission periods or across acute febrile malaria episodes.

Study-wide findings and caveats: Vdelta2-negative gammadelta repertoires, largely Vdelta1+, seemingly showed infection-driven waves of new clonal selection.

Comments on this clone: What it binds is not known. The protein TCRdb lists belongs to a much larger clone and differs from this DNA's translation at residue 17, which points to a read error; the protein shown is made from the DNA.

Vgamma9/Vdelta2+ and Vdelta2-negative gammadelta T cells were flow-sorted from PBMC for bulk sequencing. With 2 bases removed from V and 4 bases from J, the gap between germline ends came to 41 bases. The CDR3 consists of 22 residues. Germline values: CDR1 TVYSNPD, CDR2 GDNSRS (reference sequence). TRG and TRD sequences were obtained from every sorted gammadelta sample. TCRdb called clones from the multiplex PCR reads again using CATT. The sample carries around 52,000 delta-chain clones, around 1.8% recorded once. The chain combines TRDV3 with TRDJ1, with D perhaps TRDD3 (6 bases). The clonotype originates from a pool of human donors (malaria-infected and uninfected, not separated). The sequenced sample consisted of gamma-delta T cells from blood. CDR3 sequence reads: CAFREGRFSPFWGPGRIDKLIF. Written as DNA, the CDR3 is TGTGCCTTTCGTGAAGGGCGCTTCTCCCCTTTCTGGGGTCCAGGGAGAATCGATAAACTCATCTTT.